This TCR beta chain was captured in a study of blood T cell repertoires in COVID-19 (dated by TCRdb to 2018 to 2021). About the study as a whole: The collaborator samples originated in the United States, Italy and Spain and spanned the acute and convalescent phases of COVID-19. The material from the prospective study consisted of cDNA or gDNA derived from T cells, B-cell-depleted T cells, or PBMCs. The dataset comprised deeply sampled blood TCRbeta repertoires from subjects exposed to, actively infected with, or recovered from COVID-19. The repertoires were made available in a free public database intended to serve as a resource for research on the immune response to SARS-CoV-2. Samples were obtained from the ongoing ImmuneRACE study (first 160 participants) and from over 1,000 subjects provided by 6 global collaborators. The sample metadata nearly always contained a de-identified subject ID, COVID-19 status, age in years and sex. HLA class I and class II types, where available, came from metadata supplied by the sample provider rather than from assay-based typing.

Points on this clone: Its antigen remains unidentified. Base-call qualities are not available, and no considerably larger clone is one nucleotide away.

The germline V gene sets CDR1 to SGHAT and CDR2 to FQNNGV. After removal of 5 bases from V and 4 bases from J, the junction retains 11 bases not matched to a gene. From cysteine to phenylalanine, the CDR3 is 15 amino acids long. Just CDR3 DNA is preserved here, 45 bases in frame from base 1. The paper's findings and limits, for the study overall: The amount of clinical and demographic metadata varied by source and participant and was provided uncurated.

The immunoSEQ Assay, a bias-controlled multiplex PCR, was used to amplify TCRbeta CDR3 regions from genomic DNA. The study's own analysis went as follows. The number of nucleated cells in each sample was estimated from the amplification of reference gene primers within the assay. To quantify the absolute abundance of each unique TCRbeta CDR3 rearrangement, sequence reads were collapsed and filtered. Productive Simpson clonality was computed per sample as the square root of Simpson's diversity index over productive rearrangements. TCRdb carries this immuneACCESS record with in-frame sequences only. Its versions omit some clonotypes, under half of them owing to an unresolved V gene in the studies checked, with the rest unexplained. V, J and clone size are those of that table, while D and trimming were read from the DNA. This sample comprises some 280,000 clones, approximately 80% of them detected only once. The leading ten clones occupy approximately 4.1% of the sample.

The collaborating institutions used their own protocols to collect whole blood in K2EDTA tubes. For TCRbeta analysis, collaborators shipped samples as frozen whole blood, isolated PBMCs, or DNA extracted from either of those sample types. The sequenced sample consisted of peripheral blood. Here the chain combines TRBV11-2 and TRBJ2-7; 7 middle bases align to TRBD2. The clonotype originates from a woman aged 45-60 years with active or convalescent COVID-19. Here is the DNA: TGTGCCAGCAGCCAAAGCGGGATCTCTTTATACGAGCAGTACTTC. Its protein product is CASSQSGISLYEQYF.